The 3 T cell receptor beta chains given below trace back to one sample, sequenced in a study of CD8 T cells in ankylosing spondylitis. Which antigens these TCRs recognize remains unknown. TCRdb fed the 5' RACE reads into MiXCR, producing one record per CDR3 protein. The sample yields a few hundred thousand distinct CDR3 sequences, about 15% seen once. Whole-study results and caveats: Blood from ankylosing spondylitis patients appeared to carry a characteristic eight-variant TCR beta motif.

The specimen sequenced was blood, either unsorted or a sorted T cell fraction (not recorded which). The receptors shown here come from a male donor with ankylosing spondylitis.

The CDR3 reads CASSESRLGTQYF. The CDR3 coding sequence is TGCGCCAGCAGTGAGTCGAGGCTTGGTACGCAGTATTTT. The rearrangement joins TRBV10-1 to TRBJ2-3; D is uncertain. The CDR3 is made up of 13 amino acids. The germline V gene has CDR1 WNHNN and CDR2 SYGVQD (reference sequence). Trimming cost V 0 bases and J 8 bases, with 9 bases left between them.

The table lists this clonotype with a few counts. The rearrangement links TRBV3-1 to TRBJ1-4; D is possibly TRBD1 (5 bases). This CDR3 comprises 15 residues. Germline V gene sequence: CDR1 LGHDT, CDR2 YNNKEL (reference sequence). V was shortened by 4 bases and J by 7 bases, with 16 bases between the two germline ends. CDR3 region: CASSRMSGGGEKLFF. The CDR3 DNA reads TGTGCCAGCAGCCGAATGAGCGGGGGAGGTGAAAAACTGTTTTTT.

This clonotype was picked up many times. The rearrangement uses TRBV7-2 and TRBJ2-1, with unresolved D. Germline CDR1 reads SGHTA; CDR2 reads FQGNSA. V was shortened by 5 bases and J by 9 bases, with 8 bases between the two germline ends. The CDR3 has 11 amino acids. CDR3 residues: CASSRGGEQFF. As DNA, the CDR3 is TGTGCCAGCAGCCGCGGCGGTGAGCAGTTCTTC.